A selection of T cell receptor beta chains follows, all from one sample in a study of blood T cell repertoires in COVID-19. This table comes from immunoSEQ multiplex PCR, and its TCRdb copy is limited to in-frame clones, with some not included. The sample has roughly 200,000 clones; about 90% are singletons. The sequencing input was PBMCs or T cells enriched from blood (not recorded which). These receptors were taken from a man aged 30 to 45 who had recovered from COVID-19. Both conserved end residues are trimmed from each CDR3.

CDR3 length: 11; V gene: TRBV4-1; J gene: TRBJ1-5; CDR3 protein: ASSQVLNQPQH
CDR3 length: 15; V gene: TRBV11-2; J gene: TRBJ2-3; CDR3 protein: ASSLVTAGTSTDTQY
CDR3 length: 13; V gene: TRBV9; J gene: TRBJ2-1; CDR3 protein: ASSVDRAGYNEQF
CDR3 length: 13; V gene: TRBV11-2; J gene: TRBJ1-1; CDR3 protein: ASSLRQGRDTEAF
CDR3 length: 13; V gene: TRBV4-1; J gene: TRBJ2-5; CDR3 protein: ASSQVGTGGETQY
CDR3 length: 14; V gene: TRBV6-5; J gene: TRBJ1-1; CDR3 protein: ASSYSDRLGDTEAF
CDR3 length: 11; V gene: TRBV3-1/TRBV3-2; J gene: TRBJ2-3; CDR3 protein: ASRSSTKDTQY
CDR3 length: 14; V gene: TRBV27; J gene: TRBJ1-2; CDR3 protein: ASSLSAGETNYGYT
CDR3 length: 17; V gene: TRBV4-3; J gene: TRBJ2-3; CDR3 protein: ASSQDAGPGLAFQDTQY
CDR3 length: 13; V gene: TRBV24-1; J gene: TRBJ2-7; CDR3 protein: ATSDAGTGGYEQY
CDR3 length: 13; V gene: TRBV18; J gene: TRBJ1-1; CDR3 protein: ASSRGSVGDTEAF
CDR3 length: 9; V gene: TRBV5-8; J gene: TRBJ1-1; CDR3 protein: ASRLYSEAF
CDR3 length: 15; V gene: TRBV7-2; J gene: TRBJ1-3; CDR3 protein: ASSLSSIQGRGNTIY
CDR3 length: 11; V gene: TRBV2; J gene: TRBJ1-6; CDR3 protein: ASRKGQGSPLH
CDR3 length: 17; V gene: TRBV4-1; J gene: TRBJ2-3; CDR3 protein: ASSPGVLASGASTDTQY
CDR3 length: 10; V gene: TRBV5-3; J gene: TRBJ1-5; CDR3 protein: ARSTGTGDVS
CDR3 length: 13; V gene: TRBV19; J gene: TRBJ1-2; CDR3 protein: ASSPDRGLDYGYT
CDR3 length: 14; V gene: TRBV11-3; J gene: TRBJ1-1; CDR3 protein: ASSLVPPGQNTEAF
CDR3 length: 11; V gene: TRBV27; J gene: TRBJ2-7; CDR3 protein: ASSYGGGYEQY
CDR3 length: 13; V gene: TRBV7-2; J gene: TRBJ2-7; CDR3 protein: ASSFDARYSYEQY
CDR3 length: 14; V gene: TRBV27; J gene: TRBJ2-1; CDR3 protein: ASSLRLAGAFNEQF
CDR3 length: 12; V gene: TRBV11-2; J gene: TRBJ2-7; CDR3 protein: ASSFTGTNYEQY
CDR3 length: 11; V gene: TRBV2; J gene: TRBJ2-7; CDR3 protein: ASRTGGSYEQY
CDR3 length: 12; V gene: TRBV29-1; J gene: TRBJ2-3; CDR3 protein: SASGTPKEYTQY
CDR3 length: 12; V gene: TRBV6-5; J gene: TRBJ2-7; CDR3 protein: ASSREAGSYEQY
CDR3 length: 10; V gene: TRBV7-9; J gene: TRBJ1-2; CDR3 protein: ASRLENYGYT
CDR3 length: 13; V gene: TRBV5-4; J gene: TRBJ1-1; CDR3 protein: ASSLVRGEGTEAF
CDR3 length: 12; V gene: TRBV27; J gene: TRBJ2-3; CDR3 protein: ASRFSGQADTQY
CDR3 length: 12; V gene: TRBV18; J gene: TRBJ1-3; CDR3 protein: ASSRGTGGNTIY
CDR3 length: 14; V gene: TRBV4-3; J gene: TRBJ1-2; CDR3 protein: ASSQDTGQGIYGYT
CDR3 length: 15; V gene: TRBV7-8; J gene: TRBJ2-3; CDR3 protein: ASSAPPTGGTTDTQY
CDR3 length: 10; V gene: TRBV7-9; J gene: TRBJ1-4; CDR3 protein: ASSLPQARLF
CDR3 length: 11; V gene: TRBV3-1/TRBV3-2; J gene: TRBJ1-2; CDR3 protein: ASSPRANYGYT
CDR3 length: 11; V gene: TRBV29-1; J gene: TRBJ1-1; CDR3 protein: SARQGGETEAF